The 21 T cell receptor beta chains listed next were all sequenced from one sample in a study of cytomegalovirus exposure and HLA in healthy donors. Only in-frame clones appear in the TCRdb table, and some are missing; sequencing was by immunoSEQ multiplex PCR. The table records 170,000 or so clones, 85% of them present only once. Sample: PBMCs. The source is a man aged 18 to 35 in good health and CMV-seropositive.

This clone was picked up one time. The chain carries TRBV9 and TRBJ1-2; 8 bases fit TRBD1. Per germline, CDR1 SGDLS and CDR2 YYNGEE. The CDR3 is made up of 14 amino acids. Unmatched junction bases numbered 7, after V lost 4 bases and J lost 5 bases. CDR3 coding DNA: TGTGCCAGCAGCCCCTCAGGGGACAGGTATGGCTACACCTTC. Residues: CASSPSGDRYGYTF.

This sequence joins TRBV4-1 and TRBJ2-7; 7 nucleotides agree with TRBD2. V lost 1 base to trimming and J lost 5 bases; unmatched junction nucleotides: 11. CDR1 is MGHRA, CDR2 YSYEKL, per germline. The CDR3 length is 16 residues. The CDR3 DNA is TGCGCCAGCAGCCAAGTGGGGACTAACCCTCGTAACGAGCAGTACTTC. It encodes CASSQVGTNPRNEQYF.

This rearrangement joins TRBV10-3 to TRBJ1-5; D unresolved. The CDR3 is made up of 15 amino acids. Trimming pared 0 bases from V and 3 bases from J, leaving 9 bases between. The germline V gene has CDR1 ENHRY and CDR2 SYGVKD. CDR3 sequence (DNA): TGTGCCATCAGTGAGTCAGGAGGGATCAATCAGCCCCAGCATTTT. This encodes CAISESGGINQPQHF.

V and J are TRBV5-1 and TRBJ1-5; possibly TRBD1 for D (6 bases). The CDR3 runs 13 residues. The V end was cut by 1 base, the J end by 8 bases, with 10 bases between. Germline V gene data show CDR1 as SGHRS and CDR2 as YFSETQ. The CDR3 spells CASSLQGPEPQHF. The CDR3 coding sequence is TGCGCCAGCAGCTTGCAGGGGCCGGAGCCCCAGCATTTT.

Here the CDR3 reads CASSEEWTGLSNYGYTF. CDR3 DNA: TGTGCCAGCAGTGAAGAATGGACAGGGCTCTCTAACTATGGCTACACCTTC. V usage is TRBV2 and J usage is TRBJ1-2; 8 positions agree with TRBD1. The CDR3 length is 17 residues. Looked up from germline, CDR1 is SNHLY and CDR2 is FYNNEI. J was trimmed by 0 bases and V by 1 base; bases with no gene match: 7.

The V call is TRBV6-6, the J call TRBJ1-1; possible D gene TRBD1, 5 bases. The V end lost 2 bases, the J end lost 6 bases, and 10 bases lay between the germline ends. Germline-derived CDR1 and CDR2 are MNHNY and SVGAGI (reference sequence). The CDR3 covers 13 residues. DNA for the CDR3: TGTGCCAGCAGTTACGGGGGGGAGGCTGAAGCTTTCTTT. Amino acid sequence: CASSYGGEAEAFF.

This clone was observed a few times. The gene calls are TRBV30 and TRBJ1-1; D possibly corresponds to TRBD1 (5 bases). This CDR3 has 12 residues. CDR1 GTSNPN and CDR2 SVGIG come from the germline V gene (reference sequence). V was clipped by 8 bases and J by 4 bases, with 14 bases between them. The CDR3 is CALNTGGTEAFF. The DNA of the CDR3 is TGTGCCCTCAACACAGGTGGCACTGAAGCTTTCTTT.

V usage is TRBV5-1 and J usage is TRBJ2-1; TRBD2 matches 9 bases. The CDR3 has 15 amino acids. V dropped 2 bases and J dropped 10; count of bases not matched to a gene: 10. Germline assignment: CDR1 SGHRS and CDR2 YFSETQ. The CDR3 sequence: CASSFGGRGGEEQFF. The CDR3 DNA sequence: TGCGCCAGCAGCTTCGGCGGGCGCGGGGGGGAGGAGCAGTTCTTC.

There are a few counts of this clone. The rearrangement uses TRBV28 and TRBJ2-1; a weak D match, TRBD1 (6 bases). V dropped 2 bases and J dropped 5 bases, with 13 bases sitting between them. This CDR3 comprises 15 residues. Germline assignment: CDR1 MDHEN and CDR2 SYDVKM. CDR3 protein: CASSLVGAGHNEQFF. The DNA for the CDR3 is TGTGCCAGCAGTTTAGTGGGGGCAGGGCACAATGAGCAGTTCTTC.

V usage is TRBV7-9 and J usage is TRBJ2-2; 12 bases agree with TRBD2. Germline assignment: CDR1 SEHNR and CDR2 FQNEAQ (reference sequence). The CDR3 is made up of 17 amino acids. Trimming cost V 4 bases and J 2 bases; bases outside gene matches: 5. The CDR3 here is CASSSWTSGTNTGELFF. The CDR3 nucleotides are TGTGCCAGCAGCTCCTGGACTAGCGGGACTAACACCGGGGAGCTGTTTTTT.

V is TRBV5-4 and J is TRBJ2-7, with 8 bases aligning to TRBD2. The CDR3 contains 17 residues. The trim removed 2 bases at V and 3 bases at J, leaving 13 bases unmatched. Germline V lookup: CDR1 SGHNT, CDR2 YYREEE (reference sequence). CDR3 bases: TGTGCCAGCAGCTTATCGGGGGGGGCCCCTCCTGGCTACGAGCAGTACTTC. It encodes CASSLSGGAPPGYEQYF.

The chain employs TRBV2 and TRBJ2-2, with 8 bases fitting TRBD2. The V segment lost 4 bases and the J segment 5 bases; nucleotides outside the gene matches: 6. Germline V lookup: CDR1 SNHLY, CDR2 FYNNEI. CDR3 length equals 15 residues. The CDR3 DNA sequence: TGTGCCAGCAGTGGAAGCGGGAGCAGGACCGGGGAGCTGTTTTTT. This sequence encodes CASSGSGSRTGELFF.

This chain connects TRBV5-6 to TRBJ2-1; 11 nucleotides agree with TRBD2. Trimming cost V 5 bases and J 4 bases; bases outside gene matches: 5. This CDR3 contains 15 residues. Germline V gene data show CDR1 as SGHDT and CDR2 as YYEEEE. CDR3 in amino acids: CASSDTSGGYNEQFF. CDR3 DNA: TGTGCCAGCAGTGATACTAGCGGGGGTTACAATGAGCAGTTCTTC.

The V gene is TRBV7-9, the J gene TRBJ1-4; D possibly corresponds to TRBD1 (6 bases). CDR1 SEHNR and CDR2 FQNEAQ come from the germline V gene (reference sequence). This CDR3 contains 17 residues. Trimming left V 5 bases short and J 4 bases short, with 20 bases between. The DNA of the CDR3 is TGTGCCAGCAGCCTCTCGGGCGGGGGGCCTTTTAATGAAAAACTGTTTTTT. Translated: CASSLSGGGPFNEKLFF.

CDR3 region: CASSQWGEEKLFF. For the CDR3, the DNA is TGTGCCAGCAGCCAATGGGGGGAGGAAAAACTGTTTTTT. The chain carries TRBV14 and TRBJ1-4; TRBD1 is a possible D gene (5 bases). V dropped 2 bases and J dropped 8 bases, with 9 bases sitting between them. This CDR3 is built from 13 residues. Germline lookup yields CDR1 SGHDN and CDR2 FVKESK.

This chain connects TRBV19 to TRBJ1-2; unclear D gene. CDR1 is LNHDA, CDR2 SQIVND, per germline (reference sequence). CDR3 length: 15 residues. The ends were cut back, 5 bases at V and 6 bases at J, with 19 bases in the middle. CDR3 in DNA: TGTGCCAGTAGTCCCGCCGTTGACTTCGCTGATGGCTACACCTTC. Protein sequence: CASSPAVDFADGYTF.

V gene TRBV28 combines with J gene TRBJ2-2; 10 positions agree with TRBD2. V dropped 5 bases and J dropped 6; count of bases not matched to a gene: 12. This CDR3 is 17 amino acids long. Germline V lookup: CDR1 MDHEN, CDR2 SYDVKM. The CDR3 loop reads CASSLYSGGARSGELFF. The DNA of the CDR3 is TGTGCCAGCAGTCTATACAGCGGGGGGGCAAGATCCGGGGAGCTGTTTTTT.

This clone was seen a handful of times. Other DNA sequences in this sample translate to the same CDR3. This CDR3 reads CAWSVEGNQPQHF. In nucleotides, the CDR3 is TGTGCCTGGAGTGTGGAGGGGAATCAGCCCCAGCATTTT. V and J are TRBV30 and TRBJ1-5; D perhaps matches TRBD1 (5 bases). The CDR3 contains 13 residues. From germline, CDR1 is GTSNPN and CDR2 SVGIG (reference sequence). Trimming shortened V by 0 bases and J by 4 bases, and 7 bases separated the two germline ends.

By its share, this clone is medium-sized. This chain joins TRBV9 and TRBJ2-7; 7 bases are a match to TRBD2. CDR1 is SGDLS and CDR2 is YYNGEE in the germline V gene. Trimming removed 2 bases from V and 4 bases from J; junction bases left unmatched: 15. This CDR3 is built from 17 residues. CDR3 in DNA: TGTGCCAGCAGCGTCTTAAGACGACGGGGAGGGGATTACGAGCAGTACTTC. Translated, it gives CASSVLRRRGGDYEQYF.

The gene calls are TRBV28 and TRBJ1-1, with D possibly being TRBD1 (6 bases). This CDR3 has 14 residues. Germline CDR1 MDHEN, CDR2 SYDVKM. V was shortened by 4 bases and J by 4 bases, with 13 bases between the two germline ends. This chain's CDR3 is CASSYPGASTEAFF. The CDR3, as DNA: TGTGCCAGCAGTTACCCAGGGGCGTCCACTGAAGCTTTCTTT.

The rearrangement uses TRBV4-1 and TRBJ1-6; D unclear. The ends were cut back, 2 bases at V and 7 bases at J, with 15 bases in the middle. The CDR3 covers 16 residues. In germline, CDR1 is MGHRA, CDR2 YSYEKL. The CDR3 is CASSQWDRGPNSPLHF. CDR3 nucleotides: TGCGCCAGCAGCCAATGGGATAGAGGGCCCAATTCACCCCTCCACTTT.